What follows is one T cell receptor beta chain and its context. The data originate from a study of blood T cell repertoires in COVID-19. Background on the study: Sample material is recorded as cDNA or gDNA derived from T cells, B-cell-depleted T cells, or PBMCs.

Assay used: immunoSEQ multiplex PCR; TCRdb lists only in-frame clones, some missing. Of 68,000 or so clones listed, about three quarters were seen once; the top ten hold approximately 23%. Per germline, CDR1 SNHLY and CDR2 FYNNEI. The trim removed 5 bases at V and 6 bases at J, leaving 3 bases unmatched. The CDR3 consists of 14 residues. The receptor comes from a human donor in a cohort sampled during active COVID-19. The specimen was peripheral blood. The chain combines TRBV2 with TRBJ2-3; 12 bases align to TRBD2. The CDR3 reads CASSWTSGTDTQYF. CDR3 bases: TGTGCCAGCAGTTGGACTAGCGGGACGGATACGCAGTATTTT.